This T cell receptor beta chain emerged from a study of T cell responses to AZD1222 COVID-19 vaccine. The CDR3 length is 13 residues. Germline values: CDR1 LNHNV, CDR2 YYDKDF (reference sequence). V was trimmed by 1 base and J by 8 bases, leaving 8 bases between them. Repertoires were generated with immunoSEQ multiplex PCR, while TCRdb's copy carries only in-frame clones and drops some. This table has about 120,000 clones, about 89% appearing once. The source is an adult in good health. This specimen was peripheral blood, taken on day 0 of AZD1222 vaccination. This chain uses TRBV15 with TRBJ1-4, with D maybe TRBD1 (5 bases). The CDR3 coding sequence is TGTGCCACCAGCAGAGGGGGGGACGAAAAACTGTTTTTT. It encodes CATSRGGDEKLFF.